The text below deals with one T cell receptor (beta chain). The data were obtained in a study of blood T cell repertoires in COVID-19. Assay used: immunoSEQ multiplex PCR; TCRdb lists only in-frame clones, some missing. The sample records about 54,000 clones, roughly four fifths being singletons. Sequenced sample: peripheral blood. This sequence was found in a human donor in a cohort sampled during active or convalescent COVID-19.

CDR3 loop: CASSAAGTRPAEQYF. For the CDR3, the DNA is TGTGCCAGCTCAGCTGCCGGGACTAGGCCGGCCGAGCAGTACTTC. The chain has TRBV18 and TRBJ2-7; 8 nucleotides agree with TRBD2. Germline-derived CDR1 and CDR2 are KGHSH and LQKENI. V trimming: 5 bases; J trimming: 6 bases; junction bases outside the gene matches: 12. CDR3 length: 15 residues.